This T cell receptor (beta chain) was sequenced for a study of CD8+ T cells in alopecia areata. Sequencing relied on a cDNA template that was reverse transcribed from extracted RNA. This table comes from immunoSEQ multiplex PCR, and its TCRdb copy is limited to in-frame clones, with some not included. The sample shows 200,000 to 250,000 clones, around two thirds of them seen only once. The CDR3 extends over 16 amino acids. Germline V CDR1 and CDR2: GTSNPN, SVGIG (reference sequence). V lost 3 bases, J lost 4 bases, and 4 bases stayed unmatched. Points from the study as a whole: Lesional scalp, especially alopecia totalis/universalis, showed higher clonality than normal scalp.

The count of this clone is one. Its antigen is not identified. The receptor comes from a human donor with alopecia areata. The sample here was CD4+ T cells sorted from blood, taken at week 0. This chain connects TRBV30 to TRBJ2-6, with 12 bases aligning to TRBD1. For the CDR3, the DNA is TGTGCCTGGAGGGGACAGGGGGCCTCAGGGGCCAACGTCCTGACTTTC. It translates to CAWRGQGASGANVLTF.